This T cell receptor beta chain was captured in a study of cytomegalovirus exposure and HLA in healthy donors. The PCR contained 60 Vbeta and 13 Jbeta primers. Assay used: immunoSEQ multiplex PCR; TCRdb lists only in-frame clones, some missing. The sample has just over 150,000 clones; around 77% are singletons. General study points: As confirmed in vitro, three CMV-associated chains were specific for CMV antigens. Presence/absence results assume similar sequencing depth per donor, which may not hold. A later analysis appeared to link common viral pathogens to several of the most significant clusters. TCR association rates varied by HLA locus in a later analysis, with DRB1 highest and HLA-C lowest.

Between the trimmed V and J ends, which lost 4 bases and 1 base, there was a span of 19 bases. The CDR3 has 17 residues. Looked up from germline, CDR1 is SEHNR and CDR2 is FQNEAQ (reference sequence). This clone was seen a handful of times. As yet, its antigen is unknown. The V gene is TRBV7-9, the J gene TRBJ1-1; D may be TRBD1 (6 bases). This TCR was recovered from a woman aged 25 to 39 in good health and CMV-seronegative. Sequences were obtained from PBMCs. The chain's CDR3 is CASSSQPGGWENTEAFF. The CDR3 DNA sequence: TGTGCCAGCAGCTCCCAGCCGGGGGGCTGGGAGAACACTGAAGCTTTCTTT.